This entry is about one TCR beta chain. The target antigen is unknown. Germline V CDR1 and CDR2: SGHRS, YFSETQ. V lost 0 bases and J 4 bases, leaving 14 bases between the germline ends. This CDR3 is 17 amino acids long. In TCRdb, the RT-PCR reads were re-called with MiXCR into one record per CDR3 protein. Here the sample spans approximately 530,000 distinct CDR3 sequences, around 13% being singletons. The data were obtained in a study of response to subunit inactivated influenza vaccine. Overall study findings and caveats: Few new T cells, the authors suggested, are recruited by each seasonal influenza vaccination.

The sample was PBMCs from blood, taken roughly 6 weeks after vaccination. The chain links TRBV5-1 to TRBJ1-6; D remains ambiguous. This clonotype was sampled from a man between 45 and 60 years old who received an inactivated influenza vaccine. CDR3 amino acids: CASSLAVGDEYNSPLHF. The CDR3 DNA is TGCGCCAGCAGCTTGGCCGTTGGGGATGAATATAATTCACCCCTCCACTTT.